The entry below describes one TCR beta chain. The table came from immunoSEQ multiplex PCR; TCRdb's copy has only in-frame clones and leaves some out. Here the sample spans under 450,000 clones, around 83% being singletons. These data come from a study of blood T cell repertoires in COVID-19. Trimming at V came to 0 bases and at J to 10 bases, leaving 6 bases not matched to a gene. Germline V lookup: CDR1 LGHDT, CDR2 YNNKEL (reference sequence). CDR3 length equals 15 residues. The source is a woman aged 50 to 60 who had recovered from COVID-19. The sequencing sample was made of PBMCs or T cells enriched from blood (not recorded which). This chain joins TRBV3-1 (or the pseudogene TRBV3-2) and TRBJ2-1, with TRBD1 matching over 10 bases. CDR3 sequence (DNA): TGTGCCAGCAGCCAAGAGCTGACAGGGGGCCCGGAGCAGTTCTTC. Residues: CASSQELTGGPEQFF.